Each of the 31 T cell receptor beta chains below was sequenced from the same sample in a study of prognosis after radiotherapy for stage I lung cancer. Two-round multiplex PCR on genomic DNA was the method by which TCR beta CDR3 was amplified. Used in first-round PCR were primers specific to each TRBV and TRBJ gene. TCRdb ran MiXCR on the multiplex PCR reads and lists one entry per CDR3 protein. This table has about 27,000 distinct CDR3 sequences, 46% appearing once. The input for sequencing was PBMCs, taken before or after stereotactic body radiation therapy (not recorded which). These receptors were taken from a donor of 50 years or more with non-small cell lung cancer.

Ten or more counts support this clonotype. The V gene is TRBV13, the J gene TRBJ2-3, with 8 bases that match TRBD2. CDR3 length: 15 amino acids. J lost 6 bases, V lost 2 bases, and 7 bases had no gene match. In germline, CDR1 is PRHDT, CDR2 FYEKMQ (reference sequence). As DNA, the CDR3 is TGTGCCAGCAGCTTAAGGCGGGAGGCCTCTGATACGCAGTATTTT. This sequence encodes CASSLRREASDTQYF.

V usage is TRBV28 and J usage is TRBJ1-2; 10 nucleotides align to TRBD1. Germline CDR1 is MDHEN and CDR2 is SYDVKM. V gave up 2 bases and J gave up 1 base; unmatched junction bases: 10. The CDR3 covers 18 residues. CDR3 loop: CASSLGGQGIGHNYGYTF. The CDR3, as DNA: TGTGCCAGCAGTTTAGGGGGACAGGGGATCGGTCATAACTATGGCTACACCTTC.

This chain uses TRBV19 with TRBJ2-2; D is ambiguous. Germline assignment: CDR1 LNHDA and CDR2 SQIVND (reference sequence). Deletions cut 6 bases from V and 0 bases from J, with 5 bases between. The CDR3 has 13 residues. CDR3 DNA: TGTGCCAGTAGAAACGCGAACACCGGGGAGCTGTTTTTT. Translation: CASRNANTGELFF.

This clonotype occurred many times. The rearrangement joins TRBV15 to TRBJ1-5; 7 nucleotides agree with TRBD1. V shed 0 bases and J 4 bases; nucleotides not matched to a gene: 3. The CDR3 runs 15 residues. From germline, CDR1 is LNHNV and CDR2 YYDKDF (reference sequence). The CDR3 sequence is CATSRDRTGNQPQHF. DNA of the CDR3: TGTGCCACCAGCAGAGATAGGACAGGAAATCAGCCCCAGCATTTT.

For this clonotype: This likely came from a read error, as a far larger clone is one base away. The V call is TRBV27, the J call TRBJ1-5; 7 nucleotides align to TRBD1. The V gene end was trimmed by 7 bases and the J gene end by 1 base; junction bases not matched to a gene: 10. The CDR3 is 16 amino acids. Looked up from germline, CDR1 is MNHEY and CDR2 is SMNVEV (reference sequence). The CDR3: CASIPRQGSSNQPQHF. CDR3 bases: TGTGCCAGCATTCCCCGACAGGGATCGAGCAATCAGCCCCAGCATTTT.

This clonotype has more than one count but fewer than ten. A read error is possible here, since a much larger clone lies one base away. This CDR3 reads CATSGEGRATNEKLFF. The CDR3 DNA reads as TGTGCCACCAGCGGAGAGGGGAGGGCAACTAATGAAAAACTGTTTTTC. The chain couples TRBV15 to TRBJ1-4; tentative D call: TRBD1 (5 bases). The germline CDR1 and CDR2 sequences are LNHNV and YYDKDF (reference sequence). The CDR3 sequence is 16 residues long.

Ten or more counts support this clonotype. The chain links TRBV29-1 to TRBJ2-2; TRBD1 matches at 7 bases. The CDR3 spans 14 residues. The germline V gene encodes CDR1 SQVTM and CDR2 ANQGSEA. The V and J ends lost 7 bases and 2 bases, in that order; junction bases with no gene match: 7. CDR3 sequence reads: CSAMGQRNTGELFF. The CDR3 DNA reads as TGCAGCGCTATGGGACAGAGAAACACCGGGGAGCTGTTTTTT.

This chain uses TRBV5-1 with TRBJ1-2, with 7 nucleotides matching TRBD1. Germline-derived CDR1 and CDR2 are SGHRS and YFSETQ. The length of the CDR3 is 13 residues. Unmatched junction bases numbered 6, after V lost 4 bases and J lost 6 bases. Here the CDR3 DNA reads TGCGCCAGCAGCGTACAGGGGAACAATGGCTACACCTTC. Its translation: CASSVQGNNGYTF.

For this clonotype: A much more abundant neighbour one base away suggests this may be a read error. This sequence joins TRBV7-7 and TRBJ2-2; no clear D gene. Germline V gene data show CDR1 as SSHAT and CDR2 as FNYEAQ (reference sequence). The CDR3 extends over 13 amino acids. Here the CDR3 DNA reads TGTGCTAGCAGCCGTGACTTTGTCGGGGAGCTGTTTTTT. Translating it yields CASSRDFVGELFF.

This clonotype was seen ten or more times. V usage is TRBV11-2 and J usage is TRBJ2-5; the D gene could be TRBD1 or TRBD2 (5 bases each). With 6 bases removed from V and 7 bases from J, the gap between germline ends came to 18 bases. This CDR3 is 14 amino acids long. Germline CDR1 is SGHAT and CDR2 is FQNNGV. The CDR3 here is CASRPVRGRRTQYF. Written as DNA, the CDR3 is TGTGCCAGCAGGCCCGTCCGGGGACGGAGGACCCAGTACTTC.

This clonotype was seen at least ten times. This rearrangement joins TRBV18 to TRBJ2-1; 11 bases line up with TRBD2. J lost 10 bases, V lost 5 bases, and 16 bases had no gene match. CDR3 length: 17 residues. Germline CDR1 is KGHSH and CDR2 is LQKENI. The CDR3 sequence is CASSSTTLAGVLEEQFF. The CDR3, as DNA: TGTGCCAGCTCATCCACGACACTAGCGGGAGTCTTGGAGGAGCAGTTCTTC. The full variable domain, its missing parts supplied by reference TRBV18 and TRBJ2-1, is NAGVMQNPRHLVRRRGQEARLRCSPMKGHSHVYWYRQLPEEGLKFMVYLQKENIIDESGMPKERFSAEFPKEGPSILRIQQVVRGDSAAYFCASSSTTLAGVLEEQFFGPGTRLTVL.

This rearrangement joins TRBV30 to TRBJ1-1, with D uncertain. The V end was cut by 3 bases, the J end by 4 bases, with 12 bases between. The CDR3 has 13 residues. CDR1 is GTSNPN and CDR2 is SVGIG in the germline V gene (reference sequence). The CDR3 nucleotides are TGTGCCTGGAGGACTCCTATGGGCACTGAAGCTTTCTTT. Amino acid sequence: CAWRTPMGTEAFF.

This clonotype rates as medium-sized. This chain connects TRBV6-1 to TRBJ2-7; D tentatively reads TRBD1 or TRBD2 (6 bases each). V gave up 1 base and J gave up 2 bases, with 12 bases separating them. Germline CDR1 reads MNHNS; CDR2 reads SASEGT. This CDR3 comprises 15 residues. The CDR3 region has the DNA TGTGCCAGCAGTGAAGTGTCGGGGGCCCCCTACGAGCAGTACTTC. This codes for CASSEVSGAPYEQYF.

The chain recombines TRBV20-1 with TRBJ2-7; TRBD2 aligns across 10 bases. V lost 8 bases to trimming and J lost 1 base; unmatched junction nucleotides: 11. The CDR3 is 15 amino acids. The germline CDR1 and CDR2 sequences are DFQATT and SNEGSKA (reference sequence). The CDR3 sequence: CSRRKSGRVSYEQYF. The CDR3 coding sequence is TGCAGTCGAAGAAAAAGCGGGAGGGTGTCCTACGAGCAGTACTTC.

This clonotype has at least ten counts. This rearrangement joins TRBV7-2 to TRBJ2-5; D unclear. Germline assignment: CDR1 SGHTA and CDR2 FQGNSA. The V end was cut by 7 bases, the J end by 2 bases, with 17 bases between. The CDR3 is 15 residues long. CDR3 region: CASNSPGMGQETQYF. Written as DNA, the CDR3 is TGTGCCAGCAATTCCCCGGGCATGGGGCAAGAGACCCAGTACTTC.

A word on this clonotype: The junction differs from germline at one of its ends, possibly a read error. J is TRBJ2-1 and V is TRBV12-3 or TRBV12-4; possibly TRBD2 for D (5 bases). The CDR3 totals 15 residues. The CDR3 DNA reads as TGTCCCAGCAGTTCCCGAACCGGGATGGTGAATGAGCAGTTCTTC. Translated: CPSSSRTGMVNEQFF.

This clonotype was seen many times. This chain links TRBV10-2 with TRBJ1-2; 10 bases are a match to TRBD1. Unmatched junction bases numbered 7, after V lost 1 base and J lost 8 bases. The CDR3 has 15 amino acids. CDR1 is WSHSY, CDR2 SAAADI, per germline. The CDR3 region has the DNA TGCGCCAGCAGTGAGTTTAAGACAGGGGGCTGGGGCTACACCTTC. Its translation: CASSEFKTGGWGYTF.

This sequence joins TRBV6-1 and TRBJ2-7; 9 nucleotides line up with TRBD1. The length of the CDR3 is 20 residues. Per the germline V gene, CDR1 is MNHNS and CDR2 is SASEGT. J gave up 2 bases and V 6 bases, and 23 bases lay outside the gene matches. The CDR3 spells CASSSPQGAGAAGGTYEQYF. For the CDR3, the DNA is TGTGCCAGCAGCTCCCCACAGGGGGCGGGAGCGGCAGGGGGAACCTACGAGCAGTACTTC.

This clonotype was seen ten or more times. The chain joins TRBV18 to TRBJ1-5; 9 bases map to TRBD1. The CDR3 has 15 amino acids. Germline V gene data show CDR1 as KGHSH and CDR2 as LQKENI. V lost 4 bases, J lost 3 bases, and 4 bases stayed unmatched. The CDR3 sequence is CASSRDRVTNQPQHF. CDR3 DNA sequence: TGTGCCAGCTCACGGGACAGGGTGACCAATCAGCCCCAGCATTTT.

Worth noting for this clonotype: The junction shows a germline mismatch at one end, possibly a read error. The J gene is TRBJ2-1, the V gene TRBV3-1; 7 bases line up with TRBD1. The CDR3 sequence is 19 residues long. Per the germline V gene, CDR1 is LGHDT and CDR2 is YNNKEL (reference sequence). CDR3 loop: CAISQERFSDRCFRNEQFF. Written as DNA, the CDR3 is TGTGCCATCAGCCAAGAGAGGTTTTCGGACAGGTGTTTTCGCAATGAGCAGTTCTTC.

This clonotype was seen repeatedly, ten times or more. This chain connects TRBV10-3 to TRBJ1-5; a weak D match, TRBD1 (6 bases). Between the trimmed V and J ends, which lost 0 bases and 5 bases, there was a span of 11 bases. The CDR3 loop spans 15 amino acids. Germline-derived CDR1 and CDR2 are ENHRY and SYGVKD. CDR3 residues: CAISESGDMDQPQHF. The CDR3 DNA reads as TGTGCCATCAGTGAGTCAGGGGACATGGATCAGCCCCAGCATTTT.

Details on this clonotype: Its ends do not fully match the called genes, so a read error is possible. The rearrangement joins TRBV27 to TRBJ2-2, with D perhaps TRBD1 or TRBD2 (5 bases each). The germline CDR1 and CDR2 sequences are MNHEY and SMNVEV (reference sequence). The CDR3 loop spans 17 amino acids. CDR3 DNA: TGTGCCAGCAGTTTAAGGTGGGGCGAGATGAACACTGGGGACCTGTTTTTT. Its translation is CASSLRWGEMNTGDLFF.

There are many counts of this clonotype. The chain carries TRBV2 and TRBJ1-5; D is unclear. Germline-derived CDR1 and CDR2 are SNHLY and FYNNEI. The CDR3 extends over 16 amino acids. Trimming left V 4 bases short and J 0 bases short, with 13 bases between. CDR3 protein: CASSARRSVSNQPQHF. DNA for the CDR3: TGTGCCAGCAGTGCCAGACGCTCGGTTAGCAATCAGCCCCAGCATTTT.

The table lists this clonotype with many counts. One end of the junction fails to match germline, which may point to a read error. V is TRBV5-1 and J is TRBJ2-7; 11 nucleotides align to TRBD1. Germline V CDR1 and CDR2: SGHRS, YFSETQ. The length of the CDR3 is 14 residues. The CDR3 DNA reads TGTGCCAGCAGCCGCCGGGACAGGGGGAACGAGCAGTACTTC. It specifies CASSRRDRGNEQYF.

Turning to this clonotype: One base separates it from a far larger clone, so it is likely a read error. The chain uses TRBV28 and TRBJ1-5; no reliable D call. Germline values: CDR1 MDHEN, CDR2 SYDVKM. The CDR3 contains 14 residues. Here the CDR3 DNA reads TGTGCCAGCAGTTTATTCGGTAGCAATCAGCCCCATCATTTT. Protein sequence: CASSLFGSNQPHHF.

On this clonotype itself: The junction departs from germline at one end; a sequencing error may be responsible. The chain has TRBV20-1 and TRBJ2-1; D unresolved. Per the germline V gene, CDR1 is DFQATT and CDR2 is SNEGSKA (reference sequence). The CDR3 length is 15 residues. CDR3 coding DNA: TGCAGTGCTAGAGATGTCGGCAGCTCCTACAATGATCAGTTCTTC. Encoded protein: CSARDVGSSYNDQFF.

Details on this clonotype: With only one base between it and a far larger clone, this is likely a read error. This chain joins TRBV6-2 or TRBV6-3 and TRBJ1-5, with D hard to call. Germline V CDR1 and CDR2: MNHEY, SVGEGT. The V gene lost 10 bases and the J gene lost 6 bases, with 16 bases spanning the gap. The CDR3 is 13 residues long. CDR3 region: CAISREEGQPQHF. In DNA, the CDR3 is TGTGCCATCTCAAGGGAGGAGGGTCAGCCCCAGCATTTT.

The sample holds a few counts of this clonotype. It may be a read error: a sequence one base away is much more abundant. Likely a read error: the CDR3 ends without its conserved phenylalanine or tryptophan. Because the CDR3's place on the DNA is in doubt, the DNA is left out and the CDR3 is given as listed by TCRdb. The gene calls are TRBV20-1 and TRBJ2-4. The V gene's germline CDR1 is DFQATT and CDR2 SNEGSKA (reference sequence). Ends included, the CDR3 has 9 residues. CDR3 in amino acids: CSARDLSVR.

The gene calls are TRBV30 and TRBJ2-2; D uncertain. Germline V CDR1 and CDR2: GTSNPN, SVGIG (reference sequence). The CDR3 runs to 12 residues. With 2 bases removed from V and 8 bases from J, the gap between germline ends came to 9 bases. This chain's CDR3 is CAWSNGAGELFF. The CDR3 nucleotides are TGTGCCTGGAGTAATGGAGCTGGGGAGCTGTTTTTT.

This clonotype was observed many times. The chain combines TRBV28 with TRBJ2-5; D may correspond to TRBD1 or TRBD2 (6 bases each). Trimming cost V 7 bases and J 5 bases, with 14 bases left between them. CDR3 length: 13 amino acids. Germline V gene sequence: CDR1 MDHEN, CDR2 SYDVKM. CDR3 sequence: CASTSGARETQYF. CDR3 nucleotide sequence: TGTGCCAGCACTTCGGGGGCGCGTGAGACCCAGTACTTC.

This chain connects TRBV10-3 to TRBJ1-2, with D perhaps matching TRBD1 (6 bases). V lost 0 bases to trimming and J lost 2 bases, with 16 bases between them. CDR3 length: 17 amino acids. Germline V gives CDR1 ENHRY, CDR2 SYGVKD. CDR3 nucleotide sequence: TGTGCCATCAGTGAGTCGTTTGGACAGTCCAAGAACTATGGCTACACCTTC. This sequence encodes CAISESFGQSKNYGYTF.